The clone carrying this T cell receptor (beta chain) was observed many times. The antigen is not known. The authors obtained PBMCs from 7.5 to 10 ml of fresh peripheral blood. This sample was included in a study of T cells in Graves' hyperthyroidism and ophthalmopathy. Study in general: Before treatment of any kind, peripheral blood was taken at initial diagnosis. Study-wide results and limits: Within blood appeared most thyroid clonotypes that had expanded above 0.001.

Trimming pared 2 bases from V and 2 bases from J, leaving 10 bases between. CDR1 is MDHEN, CDR2 SYDVKM, per germline. The CDR3 covers 14 residues. Regions amplified from RNA transcripts were the TCR beta CDR3 regions. HTBI primers were employed in a first-round RT-PCR of the TCR CDR3. Using its own MiXCR run on the multiplex PCR reads, TCRdb lists one record per CDR3 protein. The sample holds over 500,000 distinct CDR3 sequences, 16% seen once. Source material: blood. The chain is built from TRBV28 and TRBJ2-7; D is perhaps TRBD1 (6 bases). The clonotype comes from a woman in her twenties or thirties with Graves' ophthalmopathy. The CDR3 region has the DNA TGTGCCAGCAGTTTAGACAGGAGTGCCTACGAGCAGTACTTC. Amino acid sequence: CASSLDRSAYEQYF. Drawing the rest from reference TRBV28 and TRBJ2-7, the complete variable domain is DVKVTQSSRYLVKRTGEKVFLECVQDMDHENMFWYRQDPGLGLRLIYFSYDVKMKEKGDIPEGYSVSREKKERFSLILESASTNQTSMYLCASSLDRSAYEQYFGPGTRLTVT.